This TCR beta chain was sequenced for a study of shared clonotypes between healthy human individuals (dated by TCRdb to the early 2020s). About the full investigation: The cohort included three men and a couple of women between 18 and 49 years of age. To estimate repertoire size and how much clonotypes are shared between individuals, the study performed deep sequencing of blood TCR repertoires from a handful of healthy adults. Between about 0.8 and 9 billion PBMCs per donor were obtained by leukapheresis. To increase sequencing depth and limit assay-specific biases, TCR repertoire library preparation and sequencing were carried out by different laboratories using diverse techniques. For each donor, CD4 naive and CD4 memory were each given three plates, CD8 naive was given two plates, and CD8 memory was given one plate.

The donors were healthy, HIV-negative adults with no recently reported acute infections or vaccinations. Every donor was a Caucasian adult residing in Nashville, Tennessee, USA. CD4+ T cells were enriched by magnetic negative selection; naive cells were then positively selected on CD45RA, and the negative fraction formed the memory subset. After blood collection by leukapheresis, PBMCs were isolated using Ficoll-Histopaque density gradient centrifugation and then cryopreserved in the vapor phase of liquid nitrogen. Purity and quantity of every magnetically sorted T cell population were checked by analytical flow cytometry. Each sorted fraction had its genomic DNA isolated and then quantified by UV absorbance on a Nanodrop 2000c. About this clone: Its recognized antigen is unknown. Germline is not matched at one junction end, which may reflect a read error.

Counted from cysteine to phenylalanine, this CDR3 has 15 amino acids. Only CDR3 DNA remains: 45 bases, in frame from the first base. CDR1 SGHTA and CDR2 FQGTGA were looked up in the germline V gene. TCR CDR3 regions were amplified from genomic DNA by multiplex PCR using the deep immunoSEQ assay. Extracted genomic DNA from each cell subset was spread evenly across all wells of several immunoSEQ 96-well plates, with each plate serving as a replicate. For sorted subsets, around 0.2 ug of genomic DNA, equivalent to some 33,000 T cell genomes, went into each replicate PCR. The purified libraries were quantified using a Qubit 3.0 fluorometer, sized with a Bioanalyzer 2100, and then quantified again using the KAPA Library Quantification kit. Every immunoSEQ 96-well plate was sequenced on a separate single-read 150-cycle Illumina NextSeq 550 flow cell. The paper's processing steps were these. Because the immunoSEQ output included only junctional sequences and no quality scores, the filtering could not be the same as the filtering used for full-length reads. To assign V/J genes and CDR3, sequences were annotated using PyIR, a Python wrapper for IgBLAST v1.9, with IMGT germline references. Any read was removed if the V/J assignment was weak (E-value above 1e-6), the CDR3 was missing, or the read contained stop codons, out-of-frame junctions, or ambiguous translated residues. V3J clonotypes were defined as sequences sharing the same inferred V gene, J gene, and CDR3 amino acid sequence. The percentage overlap between two repertoires was calculated by dividing the number of shared unique clonotypes by the size of the smaller repertoire. Richness of each repertoire was evaluated using RTK rarefaction, the Chao1 estimator, and Recon v2.1 estimates of unobserved clonotypes. Generation probabilities were computed with OLGA for all TCRbeta clonotypes obtained by the gDNA method from four donors. TCRdb carries this immuneACCESS record with in-frame sequences only. Its versions omit some clonotypes, under half of them owing to an unresolved V gene in the studies checked, with the rest unexplained. From that table come the V and J calls and clone size; the DNA was used to work out D and trimming. A total of approximately 2.5 million clones appear in this sample, 90% to 95% of them only once. Clones ranked in the top ten supply under 0.15% of the sample.

What the research found in general, with its limitations: Larger estimated clonotype richness was generally found for naive subsets than for memory subsets. Higher generation probabilities were observed for clonotypes shared by all four sorted-subset donors than for non-shared clonotypes. The genetic and exposure-history diversity represented was limited by the small number of donors. When several donors were compared, the shared fraction of clonotypes was around 5.1% for naive CD4, less than 4% for naive CD8, roughly 2.5% for memory CD4, and about 0.36% for memory CD8. Even with the large sequencing depth, rarefaction of the sorted-subset datasets indicated that sequencing was incomplete. Based on pairwise subsampling, the degree of clonotype sharing among donors was expected to be affected by sequencing depth. Sampling was restricted to blood, and TCR repertoires in tissues likely differ from the TCR repertoires found in blood.

The sequence joins TRBV7-3 to TRBJ2-5, with 7 middle bases fitting TRBD1. What was sequenced was naive CD4+ T cells sorted from blood. The sample's cell subset or site label, in plain terms: CD45RA+ positively selected. This sequence originates from a man between 18 and 29 years old in good health. Here is the DNA: TGTGCCAGCAGCGCCGCCGGGACAGAGGGAGAGACTCAGTACTTC. It encodes CASSAAGTEGETQYF.